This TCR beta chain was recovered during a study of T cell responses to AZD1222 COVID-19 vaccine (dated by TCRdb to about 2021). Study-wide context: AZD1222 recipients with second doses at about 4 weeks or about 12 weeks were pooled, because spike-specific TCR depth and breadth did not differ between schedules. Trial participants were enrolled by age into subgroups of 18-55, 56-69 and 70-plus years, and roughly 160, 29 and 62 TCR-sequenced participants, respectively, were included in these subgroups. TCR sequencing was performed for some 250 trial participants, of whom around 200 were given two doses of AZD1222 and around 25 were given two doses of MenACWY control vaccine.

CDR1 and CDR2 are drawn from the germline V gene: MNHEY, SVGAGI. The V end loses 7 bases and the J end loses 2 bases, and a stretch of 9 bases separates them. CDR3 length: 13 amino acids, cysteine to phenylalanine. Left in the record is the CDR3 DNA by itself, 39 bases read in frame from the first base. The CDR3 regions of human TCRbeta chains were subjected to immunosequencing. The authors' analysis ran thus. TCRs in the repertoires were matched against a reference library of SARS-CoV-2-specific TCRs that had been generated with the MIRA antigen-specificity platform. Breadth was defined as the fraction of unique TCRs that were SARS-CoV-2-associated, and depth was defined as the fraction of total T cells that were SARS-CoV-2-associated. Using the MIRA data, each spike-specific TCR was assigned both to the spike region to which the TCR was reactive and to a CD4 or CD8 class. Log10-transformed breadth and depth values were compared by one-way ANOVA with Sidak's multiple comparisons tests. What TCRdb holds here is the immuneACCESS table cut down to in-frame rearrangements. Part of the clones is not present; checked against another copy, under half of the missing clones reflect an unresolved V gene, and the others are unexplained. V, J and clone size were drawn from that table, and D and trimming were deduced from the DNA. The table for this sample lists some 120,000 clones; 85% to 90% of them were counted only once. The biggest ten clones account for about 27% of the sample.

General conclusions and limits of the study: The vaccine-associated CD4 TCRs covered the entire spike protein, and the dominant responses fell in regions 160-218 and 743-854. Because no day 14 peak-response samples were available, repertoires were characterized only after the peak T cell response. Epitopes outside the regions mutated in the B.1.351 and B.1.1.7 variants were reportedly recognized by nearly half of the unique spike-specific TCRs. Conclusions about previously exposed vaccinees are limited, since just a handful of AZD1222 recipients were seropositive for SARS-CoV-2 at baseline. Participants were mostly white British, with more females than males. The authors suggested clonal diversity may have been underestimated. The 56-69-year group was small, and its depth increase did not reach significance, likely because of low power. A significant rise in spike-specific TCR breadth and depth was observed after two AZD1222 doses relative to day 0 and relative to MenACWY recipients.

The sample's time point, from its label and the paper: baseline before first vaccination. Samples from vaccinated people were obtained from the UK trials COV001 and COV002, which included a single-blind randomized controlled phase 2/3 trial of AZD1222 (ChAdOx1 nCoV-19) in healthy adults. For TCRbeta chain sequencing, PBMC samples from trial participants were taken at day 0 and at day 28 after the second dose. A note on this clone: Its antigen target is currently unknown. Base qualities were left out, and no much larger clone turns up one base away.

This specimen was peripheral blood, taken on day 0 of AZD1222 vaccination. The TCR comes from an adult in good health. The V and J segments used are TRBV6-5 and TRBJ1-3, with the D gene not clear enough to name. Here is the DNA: TGTGCCAGCAAGGTGACCGCTGGAAACACCATATATTTT. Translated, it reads CASKVTAGNTIYF.